The text below deals with one TCR beta chain. The sample originates from a study of blood T cell repertoires in COVID-19. Study-wide context: T cells, B-cell-depleted T cells, or PBMCs supplied cDNA or gDNA.

Donors were grouped by their self-reported clinical history. Assay: immunoSEQ multiplex PCR; the TCRdb copy retains only in-frame clones and omits some. The repertoire consists of about 180,000 clones, with over 70% occurring once and the leading ten covering approximately 15%. The TCR was taken from a man in his fifties or sixties who had been exposed to COVID-19. The sequencing input was PBMCs or T cells enriched from blood (not recorded which).

The CDR3 nucleotides read TGTGCCAGCAGTTCGAGGAAGGCGGAGAGGTCCTACGAGCAGTACTTC. It translates to CASSSRKAERSYEQYF. The chain couples TRBV28 to TRBJ2-7; D unclear. Germline loops: CDR1 MDHEN, CDR2 SYDVKM. The V gene lost 4 bases and the J gene lost 1 base, with 17 bases spanning the gap. There are 16 residues in the CDR3. Supplemented by reference TRBV28 and TRBJ2-7, the full variable domain reads DVKVTQSSRYLVKRTGEKVFLECVQDMDHENMFWYRQDPGLGLRLIYFSYDVKMKEKGDIPEGYSVSREKKERFSLILESASTNQTSMYLCASSSRKAERSYEQYFGPGTRLTVT.